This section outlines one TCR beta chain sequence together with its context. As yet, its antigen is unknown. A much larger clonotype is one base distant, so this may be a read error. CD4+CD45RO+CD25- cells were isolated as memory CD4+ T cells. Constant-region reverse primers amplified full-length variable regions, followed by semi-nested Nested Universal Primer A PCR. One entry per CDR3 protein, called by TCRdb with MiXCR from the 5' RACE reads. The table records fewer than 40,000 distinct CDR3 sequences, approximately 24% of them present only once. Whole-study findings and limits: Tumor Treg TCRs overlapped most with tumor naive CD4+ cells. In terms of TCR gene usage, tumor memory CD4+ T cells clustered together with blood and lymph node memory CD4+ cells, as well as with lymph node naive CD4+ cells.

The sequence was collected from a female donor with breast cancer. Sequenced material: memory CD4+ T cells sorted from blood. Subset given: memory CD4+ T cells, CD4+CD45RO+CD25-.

The CDR3 sequence is CRVGDSYEQYF. In DNA, the CDR3 is TGCAGGGTTGGTGACAGCTACGAGCAGTACTTC. The chain recombines TRBV29-1 with TRBJ2-7, with D possibly TRBD1 on 5 matching bases. Germline V gene lookup returns CDR1 SQVTM and CDR2 ANQGSEA. This CDR3 region has 11 residues.